This entry lists 32 T cell receptor beta chains sequenced from one sample in a study of blood T cell repertoires in COVID-19. Here immunoSEQ multiplex PCR was the method, and the copy in TCRdb shows in-frame clones only, minus some. The repertoire holds about 180,000 clones, roughly 83% seen once, with 1.5% in the top ten. The sequenced sample was peripheral blood. The receptors originated from a human donor in a cohort sampled during active COVID-19.

The chain recombines TRBV7-9 with TRBJ1-2, with a weak D call TRBD1 (5 bases). CDR3 size: 17 residues. The V gene lost 3 bases and the J gene lost 0 bases, with 17 bases spanning the gap. CDR1 is SEHNR and CDR2 is FQNEAQ in the germline V gene (reference sequence). The CDR3 coding sequence is TGTGCCAGCAGCTTGTATTTAGACAGCAGCTCTAACTATGGCTACACCTTC. This sequence encodes CASSLYLDSSSNYGYTF.

The V call is TRBV6-1, the J call TRBJ2-7, with D maybe TRBD1 (6 bases). Germline V CDR1 and CDR2: MNHNS, SASEGT. V was cut by 1 base and J by 4 bases, with 14 bases left in between. The CDR3 is 15 amino acids. DNA of the CDR3: TGTGCCAGCAGTGAAGATAGGGGGAATGGGTACGAGCAGTACTTC. It specifies CASSEDRGNGYEQYF.

The chain carries TRBV6-2 or TRBV6-3 and TRBJ2-1; D is undetermined. Trimming stripped 3 bases from V and 8 bases from J, with 8 bases between. Germline V lookup: CDR1 MNHEY, CDR2 SVGEGT. The CDR3 has 12 residues. CDR3 sequence reads: CASSYVPDEQFF. The CDR3 DNA follows: TGTGCCAGCAGTTATGTACCGGATGAGCAGTTCTTC.

The rearrangement joins TRBV28 to TRBJ2-7, with D possibly matching TRBD1 (6 bases). Per germline, CDR1 MDHEN and CDR2 SYDVKM. The CDR3 spans 13 residues. V lost 8 bases to trimming and J lost 0 bases, with 11 bases between them. CDR3 amino acids: CASLHRASYEQYF. The CDR3 DNA sequence: TGTGCCAGCCTCCACAGGGCCTCCTACGAGCAGTACTTC.

This chain links TRBV5-1 with TRBJ1-2; tentative D call: TRBD1 (6 bases). Germline V CDR1 and CDR2: SGHRS, YFSETQ. The CDR3 contains 16 residues. The V gene lost 2 bases and the J gene lost 6 bases, with 20 bases spanning the gap. Here the CDR3 reads CASSLNPPGGENGYTF. CDR3 sequence (DNA): TGCGCCAGCAGCTTAAACCCCCCTGGGGGCGAGAATGGCTACACCTTC.

The chain couples TRBV29-1 to TRBJ1-4; 8 positions match TRBD1. Germline V lookup: CDR1 SQVTM, CDR2 ANQGSEA. Trimming cost V 6 bases and J 8 bases; bases outside gene matches: 11. The CDR3 has 14 amino acids. The CDR3 spells CSVRRGTGTEKLFF. CDR3 nucleotide sequence: TGCAGCGTCCGACGGGGGACAGGTACAGAAAAACTGTTTTTT. The full variable domain, with the rest looked up from reference TRBV29-1 and TRBJ1-4, is SAVISQKPSRDICQRGTSLTIQCQVDSQVTMMFWYRQQPGQSLTLIATANQGSEATYESGFVIDKFPISRPNLTFSTLTVSNMSPEDSSIYLCSVRRGTGTEKLFFGSGTQLSVL.

This chain joins TRBV12-5 and TRBJ2-5; TRBD1 aligns across 8 bases. The CDR3 runs 15 residues. With V trimmed by 1 base and J by 2 bases, 3 bases remained unmatched. From germline, CDR1 is LGHNT and CDR2 FRNRAP. The CDR3 DNA is TGTGCTAGTGGTTTGGGGACAGGGCAGCAAGAGACCCAGTACTTC. Translated: CASGLGTGQQETQYF.

The genes are TRBV15 and TRBJ2-7, with D perhaps TRBD1 (7 bases). V lost 0 bases and J lost 4, with 16 bases in between. The CDR3 is made up of 16 amino acids. CDR1 and CDR2 (germline): LNHNV, YYDKDF (reference sequence). Here the CDR3 DNA reads TGTGCCACCAGCAGAGATTTCCAGGGGGGAAGGTACGAGCAGTACTTC. Translating it yields CATSRDFQGGRYEQYF.

The V call is TRBV5-1, the J call TRBJ1-4; no clear D gene. Germline lookup yields CDR1 SGHRS and CDR2 YFSETQ. The V end was cut by 3 bases, the J end by 1 base, with 16 bases between. The CDR3 is 17 residues long. The CDR3 nucleotides are TGCGCCAGCAGCTCTCGGCGCGGGGAGGGAACTAATGAAAAACTGTTTTTT. Residues: CASSSRRGEGTNEKLFF.

The chain recombines TRBV27 with TRBJ1-6, with TRBD1 matching 7 bases. The V gene's germline CDR1 is MNHEY and CDR2 SMNVEV (reference sequence). CDR3 length: 15 amino acids. The trim removed 5 bases at V and 1 base at J, leaving 2 bases unmatched. The CDR3 protein is CASSVGQSYNSPLHF. The CDR3 DNA reads TGTGCCAGCAGTGTGGGACAGTCCTATAATTCACCCCTCCACTTT.

The chain combines TRBV29-1 with TRBJ2-7; 8 bases line up with TRBD1. CDR3 length: 13 residues. Germline lookup yields CDR1 SQVTM and CDR2 ANQGSEA. The ends lost 7 bases at V and 0 bases at J; junction bases unmatched: 5. The CDR3 here is CSGGQGGSYEQYF. The CDR3 coding sequence is TGCAGCGGAGGACAGGGAGGCTCCTACGAGCAGTACTTC.

This sequence joins TRBV10-2 and TRBJ2-6; 7 bases fit TRBD1. Germline V gene lookup returns CDR1 WSHSY and CDR2 SAAADI. This CDR3 comprises 16 residues. After removal of 6 bases from V and 0 bases from J, the junction contained 5 bases not matched to a gene. As DNA, the CDR3 is TGCGCCAGCAGAGGACAGGCCAACTCTGGGGCCAACGTCCTGACTTTC. It is translated as CASRGQANSGANVLTF.

J is TRBJ1-4 and V is TRBV18; no clear D gene. V was cut by 3 bases and J by 1 base, with 6 bases left in between. The CDR3 totals 14 residues. Per germline, CDR1 KGHSH and CDR2 LQKENI. CDR3 in amino acids: CASSPGITNEKLFF. The CDR3 DNA reads as TGTGCCAGCTCACCCGGGATAACTAATGAAAAACTGTTTTTT. Based on the CDR3 plus reference TRBV18 and TRBJ1-4, the full variable domain is NAGVMQNPRHLVRRRGQEARLRCSPMKGHSHVYWYRQLPEEGLKFMVYLQKENIIDESGMPKERFSAEFPKEGPSILRIQQVVRGDSAAYFCASSPGITNEKLFFGSGTQLSVL.

This clone was found once. Its ends do not fully match the called genes, so a read error is possible. This chain links TRBV5-1 with TRBJ2-1; the match to TRBD2 covers 11 bases. The germline V gene has CDR1 SGHRS and CDR2 YFSETQ. The CDR3 extends over 17 amino acids. This CDR3 reads CASSRRLAGSSHNEQFF. The CDR3 bases are TGCGCCAGCAGCCGAAGACTAGCGGGATCCTCCCACAATGAGCAGTTCTTC.

This sequence joins TRBV18 and TRBJ1-3, with 8 nucleotides matching TRBD1. This CDR3 comprises 15 residues. The V gene's germline CDR1 is KGHSH and CDR2 LQKENI. Trimming cost V 6 bases and J 0 bases; bases outside gene matches: 4. The CDR3 bases are TGTGCCAGCTCCGGACAGGGCAACTCTGGAAACACCATATATTTT. It codes for CASSGQGNSGNTIYF. Full variable domain (outside the CDR3, taken from reference TRBV18 and TRBJ1-3): NAGVMQNPRHLVRRRGQEARLRCSPMKGHSHVYWYRQLPEEGLKFMVYLQKENIIDESGMPKERFSAEFPKEGPSILRIQQVVRGDSAAYFCASSGQGNSGNTIYFGEGSWLTVV.

This chain uses TRBV7-3 with TRBJ2-2, with TRBD1 matching 7 bases. The CDR3 length is 18 residues. After removal of 2 bases from V and 1 base from J, the junction contained 10 bases not matched to a gene. Germline V gene data show CDR1 as SGHTA and CDR2 as FQGTGA. The CDR3 spells CASSLLPRRTGNTGELFF. The CDR3 DNA reads TGTGCCAGCAGCTTACTACCCCGCCGGACAGGGAACACCGGGGAGCTGTTTTTT. Combining the CDR3 with reference TRBV7-3 and TRBJ2-2 gives the whole variable domain GAGVSQTPSNKVTEKGKYVELRCDPISGHTALYWYRQSLGQGPEFLIYFQGTGAADDSGLPNDRFFAVRPEGSVSTLKIQRTERGDSAVYLCASSLLPRRTGNTGELFFGEGSRLTVL.

This chain connects TRBV7-2 to TRBJ2-3; weak D call: TRBD2 (6 bases). The germline V gene encodes CDR1 SGHTA and CDR2 FQGNSA. V lost 6 bases and J 2 bases, leaving 21 bases between the germline ends. The CDR3 is 17 amino acids. CDR3 bases: TGTGCCAGCAGTGACAGAGCGGCGGGGACTTTCACAGATACGCAGTATTTT. This translates into CASSDRAAGTFTDTQYF.

The gene calls are TRBV11-2 and TRBJ2-5, with 12 bases aligning to TRBD1. CDR3 length equals 15 residues. Germline V gene data show CDR1 as SGHAT and CDR2 as FQNNGV. J lost 4 bases, V lost 3 bases, and 3 bases had no gene match. CDR3 sequence (DNA): TGTGCCAGCAGCTTGGGGGACAGGGGGCCAGAGACCCAGTACTTC. Protein sequence: CASSLGDRGPETQYF.

The CDR3 DNA follows: TGTGCCAGCAGGGGCCCGATAAACTATGGCTACACCTTC. This codes for CASRGPINYGYTF. The rearrangement uses TRBV27 and TRBJ1-2; D remains unclear. This CDR3 is 13 amino acids long. The germline CDR1 and CDR2 sequences are MNHEY and SMNVEV (reference sequence). Trimming removed 6 bases at V and 2 bases at J, with 10 bases between.

The rearrangement links TRBV5-4 to TRBJ2-5, with 8 bases matching TRBD1. CDR1 and CDR2 from the germline V gene are SGHNT and YYREEE (reference sequence). J lost 1 base, V lost 6 bases, and 5 bases had no gene match. The CDR3 spans 14 residues. The CDR3 region has the DNA TGTGCCAGCACATACGACAGGGGCCAAGAGACCCAGTACTTC. This encodes CASTYDRGQETQYF.

The chain is built from TRBV6-5 and TRBJ2-7; the D gene is possibly TRBD2 (5 bases). Germline loops: CDR1 MNHEY, CDR2 SVGAGI. This CDR3 contains 15 residues. V lost 5 bases and J lost 6, with 20 bases in between. The CDR3 region is CASSPEGGYTGEQYF. CDR3 nucleotides: TGTGCCAGCAGTCCCGAGGGCGGATATACTGGCGAGCAGTACTTC.

In DNA form, the CDR3 reads TGTGCCAGCAGAACCCCCTCCATCAGGGGCACACCCCTCCACTTT. It encodes CASRTPSIRGTPLHF. The genes are TRBV9 and TRBJ1-6, with D maybe TRBD1 (6 bases). The CDR3 spans 15 residues. From germline, CDR1 is SGDLS and CDR2 YYNGEE. The V end lost 5 bases, the J end lost 11 bases, and 20 bases lay between the germline ends.

In this sample, this clone turned up once. The rearrangement links TRBV5-6 to TRBJ2-5; D is unclear. V lost 0 bases, J lost 6 bases, and 9 bases lay in between. CDR1 is SGHDT and CDR2 is YYEEEE in the germline V gene. The CDR3 is 13 residues long. The CDR3 DNA is TGTGCCAGCAGCTTGGGGGCCTCGCAGACCCAGTACTTC. Translating it yields CASSLGASQTQYF.

Only one count was recorded for this clone. The gene calls are TRBV27 and TRBJ2-7; 14 bases agree with TRBD2. The V segment lost 5 bases and the J segment 5 bases; nucleotides outside the gene matches: 8. The CDR3 has 16 amino acids. Germline lookup yields CDR1 MNHEY and CDR2 SMNVEV (reference sequence). This CDR3 is CASSTRTSGRTDEQYF. The CDR3 coding sequence is TGTGCCAGCAGTACCCGGACTAGCGGGAGGACGGACGAGCAGTACTTC.

The chain carries TRBV3-1 (or the pseudogene TRBV3-2) and TRBJ2-7; D not resolved. Germline values: CDR1 LGHDT, CDR2 YNNKEL (reference sequence). The CDR3 sequence is 16 residues long. With 1 base removed from V and 0 bases from J, the gap between germline ends came to 13 bases. The chain's CDR3 is CASSQAPPQASYEQYF. CDR3 nucleotide sequence: TGTGCCAGCAGCCAAGCCCCTCCGCAGGCCTCCTACGAGCAGTACTTC.

The CDR3 spells CATLDRVAEQYF. The CDR3 DNA is TGTGCCACCCTGGACAGGGTTGCCGAGCAGTACTTC. V is TRBV10-3 and J is TRBJ2-7, with 8 bases aligning to TRBD1. From germline, CDR1 is ENHRY and CDR2 SYGVKD. Unmatched junction bases numbered 8, after V lost 10 bases and J lost 6 bases. The CDR3 length is 12 residues.

The chain joins TRBV27 to TRBJ1-5; 8 bases fit TRBD1. J gave up 0 bases and V 5 bases, and 9 bases lay outside the gene matches. The germline CDR1 and CDR2 sequences are MNHEY and SMNVEV (reference sequence). The CDR3 totals 17 residues. The CDR3 DNA is TGTGCCAGCAGTACGACAGGGGCGCCTGGTAGCAATCAGCCCCAGCATTTT. It specifies CASSTTGAPGSNQPQHF.

This clone has just a few counts. The gene calls are TRBV10-1 and TRBJ2-7, with D tentatively TRBD1 (5 bases). Per the germline V gene, CDR1 is WNHNN and CDR2 is SYGVQD (reference sequence). Trimming pared 8 bases from V and 6 bases from J, leaving 14 bases between. CDR3 length: 12 amino acids. The CDR3 loop reads CASSRVLGEQYF. As DNA, the CDR3 is TGCGCCAGCTCCAGGGTTTTGGGCGAGCAGTACTTC.

The V gene is TRBV6-2 or TRBV6-3, the J gene TRBJ2-2; no clear D gene. Trimming took 6 bases from V and 1 from J, leaving 9 bases between them. CDR1 MNHEY and CDR2 SVGEGT come from the germline V gene. The length of the CDR3 is 14 residues. CDR3 in DNA: TGTGCCAGCAGCTTACTTGTGAACACCGGGGAGCTGTTTTTT. Protein sequence: CASSLLVNTGELFF.

V usage is TRBV10-3 and J usage is TRBJ1-1; D not certain. The CDR3 is 13 residues long. Germline V lookup: CDR1 ENHRY, CDR2 SYGVKD. Trimming took 3 bases from V and 6 from J, leaving 11 bases between them. The CDR3 loop reads CAISDSGGAEAFF. CDR3 nucleotides: TGTGCCATCAGTGATAGTGGCGGGGCTGAAGCTTTCTTT.

The J gene is TRBJ1-5, the V gene TRBV18, with D hard to call. The germline V gene encodes CDR1 KGHSH and CDR2 LQKENI. The CDR3 has 15 amino acids. Trimming took off 2 bases at V and 1 base at J, with 9 bases between the two ends. The CDR3 nucleotides read TGTGCCAGCTCACCAAACCCGGGGAGCAATCAGCCCCAGCATTTT. Translation gives CASSPNPGSNQPQHF.

In its sample, this clone was seen once. The genes are TRBV2 and TRBJ1-5, with 8 nucleotides matching TRBD1. The trim removed 5 bases at V and 7 bases at J, leaving 7 bases unmatched. The CDR3 is 14 residues long. Germline-derived CDR1 and CDR2 are SNHLY and FYNNEI. Written as DNA, the CDR3 is TGTGCCAGCAGTCCCCAGGGGGCTAGCCAGCCCCAGCATTTT. Encoded protein: CASSPQGASQPQHF. Supplemented by reference TRBV2 and TRBJ1-5, the full variable domain reads EPEVTQTPSHQVTQMGQEVILRCVPISNHLYFYWYRQILGQKVEFLVSFYNNEISEKSEIFDDQFSVERPDGSNFTLKIRSTKLEDSAMYFCASSPQGASQPQHFGDGTRLSIL.